This entry lists 22 T cell receptor beta chains sequenced from one sample in a study of cytomegalovirus exposure and HLA in healthy donors. Sequenced by immunoSEQ multiplex PCR; TCRdb stores in-frame clones only, minus some. Of 120,000 or so clones in the sample, 85% to 90% were seen once. Material: PBMCs. Source of these receptors: a woman between 18 and 30 years old in good health and CMV-seronegative.

This clone has more than one count but fewer than ten. The rearrangement links TRBV5-8 to TRBJ2-7; TRBD1 agrees at 8 bases. Germline V gene data show CDR1 as SGHTS and CDR2 as YDEGEE. This CDR3 has 13 residues. V was pared by 5 bases and J by 11 bases, with 12 bases of the junction left unmatched. In DNA form, the CDR3 reads TGTGCCAGCAGTCTACGACAGGGGATTGGGGAGTACTTC. It encodes CASSLRQGIGEYF.

This clone was picked up a small number of times. J is TRBJ2-2 and V is TRBV2; D possibly corresponds to TRBD1 (6 bases). Looked up from germline, CDR1 is SNHLY and CDR2 is FYNNEI. The V gene lost 4 bases and the J gene lost 3 bases, with 15 bases spanning the gap. The CDR3 is 16 amino acids. CDR3 loop: CASSGGEGGYTGELFF. The DNA for the CDR3 is TGTGCCAGCAGTGGAGGTGAAGGGGGATACACCGGGGAGCTGTTTTTT.

The rearrangement links TRBV19 to TRBJ2-7, with D possibly being TRBD2 (6 bases). Germline CDR1 LNHDA, CDR2 SQIVND (reference sequence). V lost 1 base, J lost 4 bases, and 11 bases lay in between. The CDR3 spans 14 residues. CDR3 DNA sequence: TGTGCCAGTAGTATAGGGGGAGGTTCTTACGAGCAGTACTTC. Its translation: CASSIGGGSYEQYF.

In this sample, this clone turned up once. This chain uses TRBV5-6 with TRBJ1-1; 7 bases align to TRBD1. The V gene's germline CDR1 is SGHDT and CDR2 YYEEEE. This CDR3 is built from 16 residues. V gave up 0 bases and J gave up 8 bases; unmatched junction bases: 13. This chain's CDR3 is CASSLGGGGKLKEAFF. Here the CDR3 DNA reads TGTGCCAGCAGCTTGGGAGGGGGCGGAAAGCTTAAGGAAGCTTTCTTT.

In this sample, this clone turned up a few times. This chain links TRBV11-2 with TRBJ2-7; TRBD1 agrees at 7 bases. CDR1 and CDR2 (germline): SGHAT, FQNNGV. V lost 5 bases to trimming and J lost 6 bases; unmatched junction nucleotides: 1. The CDR3 covers 11 residues. The CDR3 DNA sequence: TGTGCCAGCAGCGGACAGGTCGAGCAGTACTTC. Translating it yields CASSGQVEQYF.

The rearrangement uses TRBV5-6 and TRBJ2-7; 9 bases agree with TRBD1. The CDR3 is 15 amino acids. Germline loops: CDR1 SGHDT, CDR2 YYEEEE. The J segment lost 5 bases and the V segment lost 5 bases, leaving 11 bases of the junction unmatched. CDR3 bases: TGTGCCAGCAGGTACCTCGGGACAGGGCGGAACGAGCAGTACTTC. Residues: CASRYLGTGRNEQYF.

V and J are TRBV5-4 and TRBJ2-5, with 10 bases matching TRBD2. Germline lookup yields CDR1 SGHNT and CDR2 YYREEE (reference sequence). With V trimmed by 4 bases and J by 5 bases, 8 bases remained unmatched. There are 15 residues in the CDR3. As DNA, the CDR3 is TGTGCCAGCAGCCCCGAGCGGGAGGGATGGGAGACCCAGTACTTC. Its protein product is CASSPEREGWETQYF.

This chain links TRBV2 with TRBJ1-3; the match to TRBD1 covers 9 bases. The CDR3 spans 15 residues. J gave up 6 bases and V 8 bases, and 11 bases lay outside the gene matches. The germline gives CDR1 SNHLY, CDR2 FYNNEI. CDR3 sequence: CASSGTGNVKNTIYF. The CDR3 DNA is TGTGCCAGCTCCGGGACAGGGAACGTGAAAAACACCATATATTTT.

The V and J genes are TRBV6-4 and TRBJ2-3, with D unclear. The CDR3 covers 14 residues. Deletions cut 0 bases from V and 7 bases from J, with 11 bases between. CDR1 and CDR2 (germline): MRHNA, SNTAGT. In nucleotides, the CDR3 is TGTGCCAGCAGTGACTCGAGCGCCGGTAATACGCAGTATTTT. Its translation is CASSDSSAGNTQYF.

This sequence joins TRBV5-1 and TRBJ2-7, with 12 bases lining up with TRBD2. This CDR3 is 16 amino acids long. The ends lost 4 bases at V and 1 base at J; junction bases unmatched: 6. CDR1 and CDR2 (germline): SGHRS, YFSETQ. The chain's CDR3 is CASSLRLAGESYEQYF. In DNA form, the CDR3 reads TGCGCCAGCAGCCTCAGACTAGCGGGGGAGTCCTACGAGCAGTACTTC.

The chain links TRBV30 to TRBJ1-1; the match to TRBD1 covers 8 bases. CDR3 length equals 14 residues. The trim removed 2 bases at V and 5 bases at J, leaving 7 bases unmatched. The germline CDR1 and CDR2 sequences are GTSNPN and SVGIG (reference sequence). The CDR3 protein is CAWSYGQGATEAFF. CDR3 DNA sequence: TGTGCCTGGAGTTATGGCCAGGGGGCTACTGAAGCTTTCTTT. Full variable domain (outside the CDR3, taken from reference TRBV30 and TRBJ1-1): SQTIHQWPATLVQPVGSPLSLECTVEGTSNPNLYWYRQAAGRGLQLLFYSVGIGQISSEVPQNLSASRPQDRQFILSSKKLLLSDSGFYLCAWSYGQGATEAFFGQGTRLTVV.

V usage is TRBV27 and J usage is TRBJ1-2; a possible D gene is TRBD1 (5 bases). The germline V gene encodes CDR1 MNHEY and CDR2 SMNVEV (reference sequence). This CDR3 has 17 residues. Trimming took off 0 bases at V and 8 bases at J, with 22 bases between the two ends. CDR3: CASSLSRRAAGRGGYTF. The CDR3, as DNA: TGTGCCAGCAGTTTATCTAGAAGGGCAGCGGGGCGGGGAGGCTACACCTTC.

This chain uses TRBV10-3 with TRBJ2-3, with 11 bases matching TRBD2. The junction had 9 bases not matched to a gene; V was cut back by 6 bases and J by 4 bases. In germline, CDR1 is ENHRY, CDR2 SYGVKD. This CDR3 is built from 16 residues. The CDR3 spells CAIRGTLAGEADTQYF. The CDR3 DNA reads as TGTGCCATCAGGGGTACACTAGCGGGAGAGGCAGATACGCAGTATTTT.

This clone has only a few counts. This rearrangement joins TRBV19 to TRBJ2-7; possible D gene TRBD1, 5 bases. Germline CDR1 is LNHDA and CDR2 is SQIVND (reference sequence). The CDR3 spans 13 residues. V was shortened by 4 bases and J by 1 base, with 8 bases between the two germline ends. CDR3 nucleotides: TGTGCCAGTAGTACAGGGAAGTCCTACGAGCAGTACTTC. It is translated as CASSTGKSYEQYF.

The chain uses TRBV13 and TRBJ2-4, with 7 bases aligning to TRBD2. Trimming at V came to 3 bases and at J to 3 bases, leaving 8 bases not matched to a gene. Germline lookup yields CDR1 PRHDT and CDR2 FYEKMQ (reference sequence). The CDR3 totals 16 residues. In nucleotides, the CDR3 is TGTGCCAGCAGCTTCGGTCTCGAGCGGGACAAAAACATTCAGTACTTC. Translated, it gives CASSFGLERDKNIQYF.

V usage is TRBV12-5 and J usage is TRBJ2-1; 8 nucleotides match TRBD2. The trim removed 5 bases at V and 3 bases at J, leaving 9 bases unmatched. Germline V gene lookup returns CDR1 LGHNT and CDR2 FRNRAP. This CDR3 has 16 residues. The CDR3 loop is CASGQPPGLDYNEQFF. CDR3 nucleotides: TGTGCTAGTGGTCAGCCGCCGGGACTAGACTACAATGAGCAGTTCTTC. The entire variable domain, with the rest obtained from reference TRBV12-5 and TRBJ2-1, is as follows: DARVTQTPRHKVTEMGQEVTMRCQPILGHNTVFWYRQTMMQGLELLAYFRNRAPLDDSGMPKDRFSAEMPDATLATLKIQPSEPRDSAVYFCASGQPPGLDYNEQFFGPGTRLTVL.

The rearrangement links TRBV5-1 to TRBJ1-1, with no clear D. This CDR3 is built from 14 residues. CDR1 and CDR2 from the germline V gene are SGHRS and YFSETQ. V dropped 1 base and J dropped 1 base, with 8 bases sitting between them. CDR3 in amino acids: CASSLRGQNTEAFF. Here the CDR3 DNA reads TGCGCCAGCAGCTTGCGAGGGCAGAACACTGAAGCTTTCTTT.

The V call is TRBV2, the J call TRBJ1-3; 11 bases agree with TRBD1. The CDR3 spans 14 residues. The V segment lost 5 bases and the J segment 4 bases; nucleotides outside the gene matches: 1. Germline V lookup: CDR1 SNHLY, CDR2 FYNNEI. CDR3 amino acids: CASSRTGGGNTIYF. In nucleotides, the CDR3 is TGTGCCAGCAGTAGGACAGGGGGCGGAAACACCATATATTTT.

The chain recombines TRBV5-4 with TRBJ2-7; the D gene is possibly TRBD1 (5 bases). The CDR3 covers 12 residues. CDR1 SGHNT and CDR2 YYREEE come from the germline V gene (reference sequence). V lost 4 bases to trimming and J lost 2 bases, with 7 bases between them. The chain's CDR3 is CASSQGAYEQYF. In DNA form, the CDR3 reads TGTGCCAGCAGCCAAGGGGCCTACGAGCAGTACTTC.

The rearrangement uses TRBV11-3 and TRBJ2-5, with 8 nucleotides matching TRBD2. In germline, CDR1 is SGHNT, CDR2 YENEEA. The J segment lost 5 bases and the V segment lost 2 bases, leaving 7 bases of the junction unmatched. This CDR3 contains 15 residues. The DNA for the CDR3 is TGTGCCAGCAGCTTATCGGCGGGAGGCCGTGAGACCCAGTACTTC. Protein product: CASSLSAGGRETQYF.

The chain carries TRBV28 and TRBJ1-2; no clear D. The V gene's germline CDR1 is MDHEN and CDR2 SYDVKM. CDR3 length: 13 amino acids. Trimming stripped 6 bases from V and 5 bases from J, with 13 bases between. CDR3 in amino acids: CASSPDGLYGYTF. In DNA form, the CDR3 reads TGTGCCAGCAGCCCGGACGGACTGTATGGCTACACCTTC.

This sequence joins TRBV6-1 and TRBJ2-2, with 7 bases fitting TRBD1. The germline V gene has CDR1 MNHNS and CDR2 SASEGT. CDR3 length equals 16 residues. V shed 3 bases, J shed 6 bases, and the junction held 10 bases outside the gene matches. CDR3 residues: CASSDEGQVVSGELFF. Written as DNA, the CDR3 is TGTGCCAGCAGTGACGAAGGACAGGTGGTCTCCGGGGAGCTGTTTTTT.